Sequencing of this T cell receptor (beta chain) was carried out in a study of prognosis after radiotherapy for stage I lung cancer. Comments on this clonotype: One end of the junction varies from germline; a read error may be responsible.

Amplicons of TCR beta CDR3 were generated from genomic DNA by two-round multiplex PCR. The authors ran first-round PCR with primers specific to each TRBV and TRBJ gene. MiXCR, applied by TCRdb to the multiplex PCR reads, yields one record per CDR3 protein. The sample carries 25,000 to 35,000 distinct CDR3 sequences, 40% to 55% recorded once. CDR1 MNHNS and CDR2 SASEGT come from the germline V gene. CDR3 length: 14 amino acids. The V call is TRBV6-1, the J call TRBJ2-7; D might be TRBD1 (6 bases). The sequence was collected from a donor over 45 with non-small cell lung cancer. The sample consisted of PBMCs, taken before or after stereotactic body radiation therapy (not recorded which). CDR3 sequence: CASSTGQGNYEKYF. The CDR3 DNA reads as TGTGCCAGCAGTACCGGGCAGGGGAACTACGAGAAGTACTTC.